The 21 T cell receptor beta chains presented below share a single source sample, sequenced in a study of T-cell reconstitution after alpha-beta-depleted transplantation in children. It was with unique molecular identifiers that the TCRbeta library was prepared. TCRdb re-analysed the PCR reads in MiXCR, keeping a single row per CDR3 protein. The table records roughly 180,000 distinct CDR3 sequences, about 15% of them present only once. The sample consisted of PBMCs from the stem cell graft donor, taken from the stem cell graft. Receptors were obtained from a human donor who donated a stem cell graft to a child with acute lymphoblastic leukemia.

There are many counts of this clonotype. The J gene is TRBJ2-7, the V gene TRBV12-3 or TRBV12-4, with a tentative D call TRBD2 (6 bases). The CDR3 is 16 residues long. The V and J ends lost 3 bases and 2 bases respectively, with 17 bases between them. The CDR3 sequence: CASSFGNSGIAYEQYF. CDR3 bases: TGTGCCAGCAGTTTTGGAAATAGCGGAATCGCCTACGAGCAGTACTTC.

This clonotype was found many times. V gene TRBV12-3 or TRBV12-4 combines with J gene TRBJ1-2, with D hard to call. V was clipped by 3 bases and J by 0 bases, with 14 bases between them. CDR3 length: 16 residues. The CDR3 spells CASSFSDGPPNYGYTF. In DNA form, the CDR3 reads TGTGCCAGCAGTTTCTCGGATGGACCTCCTAACTATGGCTACACCTTC.

To note about this clonotype: At one end, the junction sequence differs from germline, possibly due to a read error. The rearrangement uses TRBV6-1 and TRBJ2-7, with TRBD2 as a possible D gene (5 bases). The CDR3 has 17 residues. Looked up from germline, CDR1 is MNHNS and CDR2 is SASEGT. CDR3 DNA sequence: TGTGCCAGCAGTGAAGAAGCGACTAATGGGGTTTCCTACGTGCAGTACTTC. Translation gives CASSEEATNGVSYVQYF.

This clonotype showed up many times. The V and J genes are TRBV5-1 and TRBJ2-1; the D gene could be TRBD1 or TRBD2 (6 bases each). Between the trimmed V and J ends, which lost 0 bases and 10 bases, there was a span of 20 bases. This CDR3 region has 16 residues. Germline V gene sequence: CDR1 SGHRS, CDR2 YFSETQ. CDR3 amino acids: CASSLGILGGGNEQFF. The CDR3 nucleotides are TGCGCCAGCAGCTTGGGGATCTTGGGGGGCGGGAACGAGCAGTTCTTC.

In its sample, this clonotype was seen many times. The genes are TRBV5-1 and TRBJ2-1; 11 bases match TRBD2. Looked up from germline, CDR1 is SGHRS and CDR2 is YFSETQ. J gave up 7 bases and V 4 bases, and 13 bases lay outside the gene matches. The CDR3 is 17 residues long. CDR3 amino acids: CASSPTSGSPWGNEQFF. CDR3 sequence (DNA): TGCGCCAGCAGCCCAACTAGCGGGAGCCCTTGGGGGAATGAGCAGTTCTTC.

About this clonotype: A much larger clone lies one base from this, so it may be a read error. This chain links TRBV12-3 or TRBV12-4 with TRBJ2-1; D might be TRBD1 (5 bases). CDR3 length: 12 amino acids. The CDR3 nucleotides read TGTGCCAGCAGTCCGACAGCCAATGGGCAGTTCTTC. Translating gives CASSPTANGQFF.

The table lists this clonotype with many counts. The J gene is TRBJ1-5, the V gene TRBV12-3 or TRBV12-4; D perhaps matches TRBD1 (5 bases). CDR3 length equals 15 residues. V lost 6 bases and J 3 bases, leaving 15 bases between the germline ends. CDR3 sequence reads: CASRPRWGLNQPQHF. The CDR3 DNA follows: TGTGCCAGCAGACCCAGATGGGGCCTCAATCAGCCCCAGCATTTT.

This clonotype was recorded many times. This chain links TRBV2 with TRBJ1-1; D is unresolved. V gave up 5 bases and J gave up 1 base, with 11 bases separating them. The CDR3 is made up of 14 amino acids. Germline loops: CDR1 SNHLY, CDR2 FYNNEI. CDR3 nucleotide sequence: TGTGCCAGCAGTTATCGGAATTCGAACACTGAAGCTTTCTTT. Translated: CASSYRNSNTEAFF.

At least ten counts were recorded for this clonotype. The J gene is TRBJ2-5, the V gene TRBV11-2; 8 nucleotides match TRBD2. CDR1 and CDR2 (germline): SGHAT, FQNNGV. V lost 3 bases to trimming and J lost 4 bases; unmatched junction nucleotides: 10. The CDR3 covers 16 residues. CDR3 region: CASSFRPGGARETQYF. For the CDR3, the DNA is TGTGCCAGCAGCTTCCGGCCGGGGGGGGCCCGAGAGACCCAGTACTTC.

The chain carries TRBV5-1 and TRBJ2-7, with D unresolved. Per the germline V gene, CDR1 is SGHRS and CDR2 is YFSETQ. The CDR3 length is 13 residues. The germline V and J ends were trimmed by 4 bases and 0 bases, with 8 bases remaining between them. The CDR3 loop is CASSPVGSYEQYF. CDR3 DNA sequence: TGCGCCAGCAGCCCGGTAGGCTCCTACGAGCAGTACTTC.

This clonotype was counted many times. The chain recombines TRBV12-3 or TRBV12-4 with TRBJ2-3; unclear D gene. V lost 3 bases, J lost 6 bases, and 10 bases lay in between. The CDR3 extends over 13 amino acids. The CDR3 loop reads CASSFREEDTQYF. The CDR3 bases are TGTGCCAGCAGTTTCCGCGAGGAGGATACGCAGTATTTT.

The chain combines TRBV4-1 with TRBJ2-3; D might be TRBD1 or TRBD2, each matching 6 bases. Looked up from germline, CDR1 is MGHRA and CDR2 is YSYEKL. The CDR3 consists of 24 residues. V lost 3 bases and J 2 bases, leaving 39 bases between the germline ends. CDR3 DNA: TGCGCCAGCAGCCATGCGTGGGCTGTGAAAAAAGGGGGTAGCGGTTATGTAGACACAGATACGCAGTATTTT. This sequence encodes CASSHAWAVKKGGSGYVDTDTQYF.

The J gene is TRBJ2-3, the V gene TRBV2, with D perhaps matching TRBD2 (6 bases). The CDR3 length is 14 residues. Germline CDR1 is SNHLY and CDR2 is FYNNEI. The CDR3, as DNA: TGTACCTTCAGTTTTCTCGCGGGAAGCGATACGCAGTATTTT. The encoded protein is CTFSFLAGSDTQYF.

With respect to this clonotype: A single base separates this from a much larger clone, so it may be a read error. This sequence joins TRBV6-1 and TRBJ2-7; tentative D call: TRBD2 (6 bases). V was cut by 6 bases and J by 6 bases, with 21 bases left in between. Germline V gene data show CDR1 as MNHNS and CDR2 as SASEGT. There are 15 residues in the CDR3. The CDR3, as DNA: TGTGCCAGCAGCAAACCTACACGGGGGTGGTGCGAGCAGTACTTC. This sequence encodes CASSKPTRGWCEQYF.

The gene calls are TRBV4-1 and TRBJ2-7; no clear D gene. Germline CDR1 is MGHRA and CDR2 is YSYEKL. The CDR3 sequence is 13 residues long. Deletions cut 4 bases from V and 5 bases from J, with 12 bases between. CDR3: CASSRPEAHEQYF. CDR3 DNA: TGCGCCAGCAGCCGCCCTGAGGCCCACGAGCAGTACTTC.

Worth noting for this clonotype: This may arise from a read error, as a much more abundant clone is one base away. The gene calls are TRBV5-1 and TRBJ1-2; D is perhaps TRBD1 (5 bases). Germline V CDR1 and CDR2: SGHRS, YFSETQ. V shed 4 bases and J shed 0 bases, with 25 bases lying between them. The CDR3 covers 19 residues. CDR3 region: CASSAGTGSPTLANYGYTF. The CDR3 DNA sequence: TGCGCCAGCAGCGCGGGGACGGGAAGCCCAACTCTGGCTAACTATGGCTACACCTTC.

The chain combines TRBV20-1 with TRBJ2-7; no clear D. The V and J ends lost 4 bases and 0 bases respectively, with 10 bases between them. Germline V gene data show CDR1 as DFQATT and CDR2 as SNEGSKA (reference sequence). The CDR3 covers 13 residues. CDR3 residues: CSAMVPSSYEQYF. The DNA for the CDR3 is TGCAGTGCTATGGTACCCAGCTCCTACGAGCAGTACTTC.

This clonotype was seen at least ten times. The J gene is TRBJ1-1, the V gene TRBV29-1; the D gene is possibly TRBD1 (5 bases). CDR1 SQVTM and CDR2 ANQGSEA come from the germline V gene. With 7 bases removed from V and 4 bases from J, the gap between germline ends came to 13 bases. The CDR3 extends over 12 amino acids. This chain's CDR3 is CSGRQGGTEAFF. The DNA of the CDR3 is TGCAGCGGCAGGCAGGGAGGCACTGAAGCTTTCTTT.

The table lists this clonotype with many counts. The V gene is TRBV29-1, the J gene TRBJ2-3; D is unresolved. Germline CDR1 SQVTM, CDR2 ANQGSEA. The CDR3 length is 14 residues. Trimming shortened V by 6 bases and J by 3 bases, and 16 bases separated the two germline ends. In nucleotides, the CDR3 is TGCAGCGTAGTCCCGGGCACCCAGACAGATACGCAGTATTTT. Translated, it gives CSVVPGTQTDTQYF.

CDR3: CASSQGPTSGNTIYF. The DNA for the CDR3 is TGTGCCAGCAGTCAGGGACCGACCTCTGGAAACACCATATATTTT. This rearrangement joins TRBV12-3 or TRBV12-4 to TRBJ1-3, with D perhaps matching TRBD1 (5 bases). There are 15 residues in the CDR3. Trimming cost V 5 bases and J 0 bases, with 11 bases left between them.

The J gene is TRBJ1-5, the V gene TRBV28; 9 nucleotides line up with TRBD1. The junction had 12 bases not matched to a gene; V was cut back by 4 bases and J by 8 bases. The length of the CDR3 is 16 residues. Germline CDR1 and CDR2: MDHEN and SYDVKM. In nucleotides, the CDR3 is TGTGCCAGCAGTTGGTCGGGACAGGGAGGGAATGAGCCCCAGCATTTT. This gives the protein CASSWSGQGGNEPQHF.